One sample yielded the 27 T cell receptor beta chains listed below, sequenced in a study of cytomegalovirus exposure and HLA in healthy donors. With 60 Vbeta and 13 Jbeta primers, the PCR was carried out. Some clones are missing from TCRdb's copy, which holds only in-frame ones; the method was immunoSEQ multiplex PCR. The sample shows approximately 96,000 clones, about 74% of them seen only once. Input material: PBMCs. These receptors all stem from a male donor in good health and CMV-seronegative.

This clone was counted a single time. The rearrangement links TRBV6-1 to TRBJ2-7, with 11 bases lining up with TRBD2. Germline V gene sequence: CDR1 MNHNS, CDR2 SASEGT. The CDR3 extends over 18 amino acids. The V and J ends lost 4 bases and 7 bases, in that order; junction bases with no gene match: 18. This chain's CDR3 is CASSGNIGGTSGGREQYF. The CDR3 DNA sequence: TGTGCCAGCAGTGGTAACATCGGGGGGACTAGCGGAGGGCGGGAGCAGTACTTC.

The CDR3 spells CASSLRVGYEQYF. The CDR3, as DNA: TGTGCCAGCAGTTTACGGGTCGGCTACGAGCAGTACTTC. The chain couples TRBV27 to TRBJ2-7; D not certain. The CDR3 is 13 amino acids. Germline-derived CDR1 and CDR2 are MNHEY and SMNVEV (reference sequence). V was trimmed by 2 bases and J by 3 bases, leaving 8 bases between them.

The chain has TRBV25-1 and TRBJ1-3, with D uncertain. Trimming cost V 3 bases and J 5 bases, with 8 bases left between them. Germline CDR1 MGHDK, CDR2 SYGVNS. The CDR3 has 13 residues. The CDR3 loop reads CASSDPGRNTIYF. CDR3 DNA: TGTGCCAGCAGTGATCCGGGGAGAAACACCATATATTTT.

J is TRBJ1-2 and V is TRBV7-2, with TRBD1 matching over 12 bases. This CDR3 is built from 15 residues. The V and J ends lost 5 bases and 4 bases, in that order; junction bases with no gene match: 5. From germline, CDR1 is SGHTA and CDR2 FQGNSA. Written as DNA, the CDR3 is TGTGCCAGCAGCGGGACAGGGGGCGCGGGCTATGGCTACACCTTC. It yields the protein CASSGTGGAGYGYTF.

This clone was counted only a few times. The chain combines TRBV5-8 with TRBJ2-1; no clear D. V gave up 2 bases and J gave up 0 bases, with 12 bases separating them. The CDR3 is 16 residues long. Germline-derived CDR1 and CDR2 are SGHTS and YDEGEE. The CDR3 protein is CASSFSTVSSYNEQFF. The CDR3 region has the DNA TGTGCCAGCAGCTTTTCCACAGTGAGCTCCTACAATGAGCAGTTCTTC.

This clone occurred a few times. CDR3 DNA: TGCGCCAGCAGTCACCGCCGGACGCGGGGAACTGATGGCTACACCTTC. Translating gives CASSHRRTRGTDGYTF. The chain couples TRBV23-1 to TRBJ1-2; no definite D call. TRBV23-1 is flagged as an ORF with uncertain function. The V end lost 3 bases, the J end lost 6 bases, and 20 bases lay between the germline ends. CDR3 length equals 16 residues.

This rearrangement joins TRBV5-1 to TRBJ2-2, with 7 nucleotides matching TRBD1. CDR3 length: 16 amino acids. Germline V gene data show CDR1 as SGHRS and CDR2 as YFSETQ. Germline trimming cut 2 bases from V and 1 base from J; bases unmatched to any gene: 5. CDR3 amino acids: CASSLGQDLNTGELFF. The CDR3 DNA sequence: TGCGCCAGCAGCTTAGGACAGGACTTGAACACCGGGGAGCTGTTTTTT. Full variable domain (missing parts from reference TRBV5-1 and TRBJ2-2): KAGVTQTPRYLIKTRGQQVTLSCSPISGHRSVSWYQQTPGQGLQFLFEYFSETQRNKGNFPGRFSGRQFSNSRSEMNVSTLELGDSALYLCASSLGQDLNTGELFFGEGSRLTVL.

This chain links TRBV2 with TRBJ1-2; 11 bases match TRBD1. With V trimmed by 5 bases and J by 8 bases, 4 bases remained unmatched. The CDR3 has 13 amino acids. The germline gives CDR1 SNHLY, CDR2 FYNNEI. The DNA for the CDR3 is TGTGCCAGCAGTTGGACAGGGGGCGGGGGCTACACCTTC. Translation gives CASSWTGGGGYTF.

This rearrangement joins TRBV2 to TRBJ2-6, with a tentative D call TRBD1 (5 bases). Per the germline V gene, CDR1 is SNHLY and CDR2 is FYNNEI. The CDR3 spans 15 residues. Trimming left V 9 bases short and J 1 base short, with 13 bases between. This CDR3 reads CARAKTESGANVLTF. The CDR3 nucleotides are TGTGCCAGGGCTAAGACAGAATCTGGGGCCAACGTCCTGACTTTC.

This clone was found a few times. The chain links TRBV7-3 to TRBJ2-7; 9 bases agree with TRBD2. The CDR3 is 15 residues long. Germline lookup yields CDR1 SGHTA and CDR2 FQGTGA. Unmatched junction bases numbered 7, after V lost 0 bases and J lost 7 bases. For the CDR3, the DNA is TGTGCCAGCAGCTTAACAGGCGGGAGGGCCATGGAGCAGTACTTC. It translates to CASSLTGGRAMEQYF.

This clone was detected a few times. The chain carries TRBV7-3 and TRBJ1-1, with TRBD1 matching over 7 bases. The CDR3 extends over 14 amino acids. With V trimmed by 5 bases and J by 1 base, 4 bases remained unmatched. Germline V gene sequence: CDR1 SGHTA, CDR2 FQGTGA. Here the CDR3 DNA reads TGTGCCAGCAGCCAAGGGGGCAAGAACACTGAAGCTTTCTTT. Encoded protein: CASSQGGKNTEAFF.

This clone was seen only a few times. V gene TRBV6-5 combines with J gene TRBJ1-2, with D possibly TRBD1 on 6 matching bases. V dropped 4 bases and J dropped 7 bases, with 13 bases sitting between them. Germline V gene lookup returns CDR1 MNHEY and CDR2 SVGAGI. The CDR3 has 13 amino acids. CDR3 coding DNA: TGTGCCAGCAGTTTGACAGGCCGCTCTGGCTACACCTTC. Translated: CASSLTGRSGYTF.

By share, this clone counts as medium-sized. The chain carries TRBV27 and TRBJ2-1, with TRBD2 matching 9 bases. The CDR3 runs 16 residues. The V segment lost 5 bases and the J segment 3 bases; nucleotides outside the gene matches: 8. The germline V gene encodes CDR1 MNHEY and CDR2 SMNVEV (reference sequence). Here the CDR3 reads CASSGSLAGLYNEQFF. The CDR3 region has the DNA TGTGCCAGCAGTGGTTCGCTAGCGGGACTCTACAATGAGCAGTTCTTC.

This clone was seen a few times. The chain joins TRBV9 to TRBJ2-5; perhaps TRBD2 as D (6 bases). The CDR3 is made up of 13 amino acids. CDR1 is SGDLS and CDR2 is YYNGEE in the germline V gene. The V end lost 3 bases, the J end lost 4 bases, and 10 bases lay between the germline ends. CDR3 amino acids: CASSGRAGETQYF. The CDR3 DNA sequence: TGTGCCAGCAGCGGACGAGCGGGAGAGACCCAGTACTTC.

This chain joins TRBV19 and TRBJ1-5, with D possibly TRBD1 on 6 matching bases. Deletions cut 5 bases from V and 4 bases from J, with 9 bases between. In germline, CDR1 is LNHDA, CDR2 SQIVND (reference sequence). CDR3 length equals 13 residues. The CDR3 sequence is CASSVTGNQPQHF. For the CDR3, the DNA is TGTGCCAGTAGTGTCACAGGGAATCAGCCCCAGCATTTT.

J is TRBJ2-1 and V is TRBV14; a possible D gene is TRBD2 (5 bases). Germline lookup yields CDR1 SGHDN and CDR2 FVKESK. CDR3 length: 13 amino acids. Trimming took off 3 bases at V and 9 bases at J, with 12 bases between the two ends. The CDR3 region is CASSQELDGEQFF. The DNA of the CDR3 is TGTGCCAGCAGCCAGGAACTAGACGGTGAGCAGTTCTTC.

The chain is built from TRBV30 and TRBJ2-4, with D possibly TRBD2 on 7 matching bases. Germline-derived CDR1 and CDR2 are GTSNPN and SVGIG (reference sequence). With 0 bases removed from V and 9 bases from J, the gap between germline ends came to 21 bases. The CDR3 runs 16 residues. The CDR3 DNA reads TGTGCCTGGAGTGTAGGGGGGGCTGACCGAAACGTCATTCAGTACTTC. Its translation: CAWSVGGADRNVIQYF.

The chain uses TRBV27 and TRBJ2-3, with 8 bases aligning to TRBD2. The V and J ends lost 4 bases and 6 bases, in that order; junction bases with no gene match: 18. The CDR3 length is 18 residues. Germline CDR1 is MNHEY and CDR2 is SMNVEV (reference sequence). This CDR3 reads CASSYSGMAYFGYDTQYF. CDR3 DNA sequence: TGTGCCAGCAGTTATAGCGGGATGGCCTATTTTGGCTACGATACGCAGTATTTT.

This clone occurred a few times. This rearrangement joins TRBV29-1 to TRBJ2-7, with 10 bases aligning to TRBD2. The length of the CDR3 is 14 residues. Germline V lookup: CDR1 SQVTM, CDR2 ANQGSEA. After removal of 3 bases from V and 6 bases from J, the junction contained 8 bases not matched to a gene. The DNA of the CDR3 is TGCAGCGTTGATACCATGGGACTAGCGCGCGAGCAGTACTTC. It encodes CSVDTMGLAREQYF.

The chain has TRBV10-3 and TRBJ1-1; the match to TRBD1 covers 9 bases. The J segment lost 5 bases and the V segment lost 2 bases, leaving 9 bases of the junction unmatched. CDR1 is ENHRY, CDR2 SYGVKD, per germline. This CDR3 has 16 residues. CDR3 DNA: TGTGCCATCAGTGAGGGGTTTGGGACAGGGAGGACTGAAGCTTTCTTT. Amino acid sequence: CAISEGFGTGRTEAFF.

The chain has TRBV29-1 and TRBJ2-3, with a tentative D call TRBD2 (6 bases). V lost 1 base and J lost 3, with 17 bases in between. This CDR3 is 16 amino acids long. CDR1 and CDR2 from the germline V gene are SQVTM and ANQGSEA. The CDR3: CSVEGGVEGATDTQYF. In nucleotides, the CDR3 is TGCAGCGTTGAAGGGGGGGTGGAGGGCGCTACAGATACGCAGTATTTT.

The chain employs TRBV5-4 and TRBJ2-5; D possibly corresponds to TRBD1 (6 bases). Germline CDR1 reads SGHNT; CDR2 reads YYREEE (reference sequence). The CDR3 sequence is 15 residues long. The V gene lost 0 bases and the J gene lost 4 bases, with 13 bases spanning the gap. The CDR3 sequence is CASSLATGLAETQYF. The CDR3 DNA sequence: TGTGCCAGCAGCTTGGCCACAGGGCTGGCAGAGACCCAGTACTTC.

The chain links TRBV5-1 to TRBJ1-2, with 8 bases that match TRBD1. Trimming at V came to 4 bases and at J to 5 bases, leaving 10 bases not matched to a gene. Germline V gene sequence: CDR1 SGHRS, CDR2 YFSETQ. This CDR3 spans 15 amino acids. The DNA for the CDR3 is TGCGCCAGCAGCCCAGACCGGGACAGGTTTTATGGCTACACCTTC. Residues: CASSPDRDRFYGYTF.

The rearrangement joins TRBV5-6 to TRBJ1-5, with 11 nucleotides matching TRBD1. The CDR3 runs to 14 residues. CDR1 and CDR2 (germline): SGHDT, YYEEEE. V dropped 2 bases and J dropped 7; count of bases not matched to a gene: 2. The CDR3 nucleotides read TGTGCCAGCAGCTTCGGGACAGGGGGACAGCCCCAGCATTTT. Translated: CASSFGTGGQPQHF.

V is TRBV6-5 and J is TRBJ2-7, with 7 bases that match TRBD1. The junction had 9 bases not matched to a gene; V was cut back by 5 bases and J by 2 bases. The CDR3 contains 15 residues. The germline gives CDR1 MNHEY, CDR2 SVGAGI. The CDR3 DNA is TGTGCCAGCAGTAATCCGACAGGGACCCCCTACGAGCAGTACTTC. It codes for CASSNPTGTPYEQYF.

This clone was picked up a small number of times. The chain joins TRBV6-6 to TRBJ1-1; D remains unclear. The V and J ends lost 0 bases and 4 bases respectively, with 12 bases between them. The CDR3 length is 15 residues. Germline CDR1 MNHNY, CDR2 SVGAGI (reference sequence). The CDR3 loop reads CASSYSTAASTEAFF. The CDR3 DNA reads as TGTGCCAGCAGTTACTCGACCGCAGCGAGCACTGAAGCTTTCTTT.

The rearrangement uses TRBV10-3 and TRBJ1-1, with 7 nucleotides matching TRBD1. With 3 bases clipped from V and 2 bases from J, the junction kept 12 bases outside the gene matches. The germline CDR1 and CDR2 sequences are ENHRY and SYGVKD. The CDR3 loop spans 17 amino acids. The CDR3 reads CAISDRDSSIYNTEAFF. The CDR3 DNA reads TGTGCCATCAGTGACCGGGACAGCAGCATCTATAACACTGAAGCTTTCTTT.